This TCR beta chain was identified in a study of cytomegalovirus exposure and HLA in healthy donors. The PCR used 60 Vbeta and 13 Jbeta primers. Repertoires were generated with immunoSEQ multiplex PCR, while TCRdb's copy carries only in-frame clones and drops some. The data contain 150,000 to 200,000 clones, about 80% of them singletons. Comment on this clone: Its antigen remains unidentified. Different DNA sequences within this sample yield the same CDR3.

Points from the study as a whole: The listing of 150 or so TCR beta chains classed them as cytomegalovirus-associated. Later genetic work tied a missense DCLRE1C variant to beta-chain V and J trimming. An analysis that was carried out later associated 15,000 to 20,000 TCR beta sequences with HLA alleles at 0.05 false discovery rate.

The length of the CDR3 is 13 residues. V shed 1 base, J shed 5 bases, and the junction held 2 bases outside the gene matches. CDR1 and CDR2 from the germline V gene are SGHRS and YFSETQ. The donors, nominally healthy at sampling, likely had unrecorded immune exposures. Sequenced material: PBMCs. This receptor was taken from a man aged 35-49 years in good health and CMV-seronegative. This chain links TRBV5-1 with TRBJ2-5; 7 bases fit TRBD2. The CDR3 coding sequence is TGCGCCAGCAGCTTGAGGGAGGGGGAGACCCAGTACTTC. It yields the protein CASSLREGETQYF.